This TCR beta chain was identified in a study of blood T cell repertoires in COVID-19. The wider study: The samples span acute and convalescent COVID-19 from the United States, Italy and Spain. The analysed material was cDNA or gDNA that came from T cells, B-cell-depleted T cells, or PBMCs.

Authors' processing steps: Quantification of nucleated cells was approximated via reference gene primer amplification. The protocol was immunoSEQ multiplex PCR, while the TCRdb copy is restricted to in-frame clones and leaves out a portion. For V, J and clone size, that table is used; D and trimming come from the DNA. The sample records approximately 93,000 clones, around 72% being singletons. This clone was detected a few times. CDR3 length equals 14 residues. Germline V gene data show CDR1 as SGHNT and CDR2 as YYREEE (reference sequence). V shed 0 bases and J shed 4 bases, with 10 bases lying between them.

V usage is TRBV5-4 and J usage is TRBJ2-5; D is ambiguous. The TCR sequence derives from a woman over 75 with acute or convalescent COVID-19. Material: peripheral blood. The CDR3 DNA is TGTGCCAGCAGCTTGGGGAGTTTCGGAGAGACCCAGTACTTC. Protein: CASSLGSFGETQYF.